This TCR beta chain is from a study of graft-versus-host responses after intestinal transplantation. As for the study in general: All recipients were transplanted with multivisceral, liver-intestinal, or isolated intestinal grafts. Every recipient underwent anti-thymocyte globulin induction, then tacrolimus and steroids for roughly 3 years. Whole-study findings and limits: Investigators detected GvH clones in recipient marrow, with some emerging earlier in ileum or blood. There was an association between peak levels of circulating GvH clones and early post-transplant HvG declines.

With 4 bases clipped from V and 9 bases from J, the junction kept 11 bases outside the gene matches. CDR1 and CDR2 (germline): PRHDT, FYEKMQ (reference sequence). CDR3 length: 15 residues. A remark on this clone: Its antigen is unidentified.

Measured with immunoSEQ multiplex PCR; TCRdb has only the in-frame clones, and not every one. The sample carries over 75,000 clones, roughly 87% recorded once. This TCR came from a human donor who was the organ donor for an intestinal transplant. The source material was unstimulated CD8+ T cells sorted from spleen or lymph node cells, sampled before transplant. The V and J genes are TRBV13 and TRBJ2-1, with 8 bases fitting TRBD2. The CDR3 nucleotides read TGTGCCAGCAGCTCCTCTATCGGGGGGGGGAGTGAGCAGTTCTTC. This codes for CASSSSIGGGSEQFF.